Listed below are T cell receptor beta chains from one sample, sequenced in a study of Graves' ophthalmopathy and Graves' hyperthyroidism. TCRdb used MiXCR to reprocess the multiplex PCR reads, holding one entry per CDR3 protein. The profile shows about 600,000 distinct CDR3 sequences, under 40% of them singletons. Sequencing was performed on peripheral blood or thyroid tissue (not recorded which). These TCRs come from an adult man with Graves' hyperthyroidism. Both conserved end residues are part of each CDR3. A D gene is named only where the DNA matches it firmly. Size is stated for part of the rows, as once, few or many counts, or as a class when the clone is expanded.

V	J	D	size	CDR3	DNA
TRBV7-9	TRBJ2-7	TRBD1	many	CASSARDRGYEQYF	TGTGCCAGCAGCGCACGGGACAGGGGCTACGAGCAGTACTTC
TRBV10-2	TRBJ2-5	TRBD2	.	CASSEPLGTSGSFGEEAQYF	TGTGCCAGCAGTGAACCCCTAGGGACTAGCGGGAGTTTTGGCGAAGAGGCCCAGTACTTC
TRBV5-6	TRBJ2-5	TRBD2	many	CASSLVSSGSTGETQYF	TGTGCCAGCAGCTTGGTGTCTAGCGGGAGCACAGGAGAGACCCAGTACTTC
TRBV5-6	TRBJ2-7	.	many	CASAPWRGSSYEQYF	TGTGCCAGCGCCCCATGGAGGGGTAGCTCCTACGAGCAGTACTTC
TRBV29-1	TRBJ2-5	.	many	CSVSTGQETQYF	TGCAGCGTTTCCACAGGGCAAGAGACCCAGTACTTC
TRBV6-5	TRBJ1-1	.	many	CASSSVPGRGVAAFF	TGTGCCAGCAGTTCCGTTCCAGGGAGAGGGGTTGCAGCTTTCTTT
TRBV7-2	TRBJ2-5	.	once	CASSSEGGGETQYF	TGTGCCAGCAGCTCTGAGGGAGGGGGAGAGACCCAGTACTTC
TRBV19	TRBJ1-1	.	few	CASSIRSTEAFF	TGTGCCAGTAGTATTCGGAGCACTGAAGCTTTCTTT
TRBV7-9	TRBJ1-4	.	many	CASSLVEGDNEKLFF	TGTGCCAGCAGCTTAGTGGAAGGGGATAATGAAAAACTGTTTTTT
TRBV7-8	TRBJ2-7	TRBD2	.	CASSLRPSGSYEQYF	TGTGCCAGCAGCTTACGTCCTAGCGGGTCCTACGAGCAGTACTTC
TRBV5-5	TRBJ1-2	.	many	CASSLRQGLGNYGYTF	TGTGCCAGCAGCTTGCGACAAGGCCTTGGAAACTATGGCTACACCTTC
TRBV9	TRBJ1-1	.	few	CASNPDGNTEAFF	TGTGCCAGCAATCCAGACGGGAACACTGAAGCTTTCTTT
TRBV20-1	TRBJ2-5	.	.	CSGGLRSQYF	TGCAGTGGAGGTCTGCGGTCCCAGTACTTC